This TCR beta chain originates from a study of blood T cells in healthy people across ages (dated by TCRdb to the mid-2010s). The study in broad terms: In model experiments, roughly one uniquely barcoded TCR beta cDNA molecule per two T cells was captured by template switching. Using the same blood draw, the study looked at two additional independent replicas of 1 million unique cDNA reads for two donors, one aged 18 to 29 and the other aged 80 or older. Age-related changes in TCR beta repertoire diversity were measured in the study by deep sequencing normalized with unique cDNA molecular identifiers. The donors were divided into four age groups: young (average around 17 years), middle-aged (around 37), aged (roughly 66) and long-lived (about 80). To avoid experimental bias, donors of different ages were spread randomly across the sequencing lanes. Broader findings and caveats from the paper: Estimates of total diversity from one million sequenced T cells were regarded as lower bounds and underestimates. There was a strong correlation between observed TCR beta diversity and the percentage of naive T cells measured by flow cytometry. The CMV infection status of donors was not known, potentially confounding age-related changes in expanded clonotypes. Observed TCR beta diversity per million T cells fell roughly linearly with age, and a significant reduction was already apparent by age roughly 40. The long-lived group showed more naive CD4+ T cells, fewer expanded clones and increased TCR diversity than the aged group, suggesting age selection. Conclusive comparison of naive and antigen-experienced compartments was prevented by the profiling of bulk unsorted PBMCs.

CDR1 and CDR2 were assigned from the germline V gene as MNHEY and SVGAGI. Germline trimming: 2 bases from V, 5 bases from J; junction bases outside gene matches: 15. The cysteine opens and the phenylalanine closes a CDR3 of 18 amino acids. The only DNA kept is the CDR3, 54 bases in frame from the first base. The library relied on 5' RACE. TCRdb records Illumina HiSeq 2500 as the sequencer. A second PCR of 7 to 11 cycles was performed with a sample-barcoded 5' primer and a J-beta primer mix. Each TCR beta cDNA molecule received a unique molecular identifier from a template-switch 5' adaptor carrying 12 random nucleotides. Each sample yielded at least 2.5 million CDR3-containing paired-end reads. First-strand cDNA was synthesized from all RNA with the Mint cDNA synthesis kit, primed by a TRBC-specific oligonucleotide. Following uracil-DNA glycosylase treatment, all cDNA underwent a first 18-cycle PCR with the universal primers M1SS and BC2_uni_R. The paper's data handling went like this. For normalization, 1 million high-quality reads were randomly selected from each sample, with every read carrying a distinct molecular identifier. Reads sharing molecular identifiers were discarded rather than binned into consensus sequences. MiTCR, run with a Q25 quality threshold and the strictest error-elimination algorithm, handled CDR3 identification, clonotype clustering and error correction. A nonparametric unseen species model using Euler transformation provided a lower-bound estimate of total TCR beta diversity. TCRdb trimmed public reads at Q25 via fastp, called clones via MiXCR and kept in-frame beta chains. CDR3 protein duplicates are merged, each entry listing the most common genes and DNA. In this record, the V and J calls reflect TCRdb's handling and not the investigators' own analysis. The sample records 1,100,000 or so distinct CDR3 sequences, 35% to 55% of which are singletons. The ten largest account for about 20% of the sample.

The table lists this clonotype with a few counts. Its antigen target is currently unknown. Nothing much larger sits one base from this clone, and base qualities are not available. Donors were 40 or so systemically healthy Caucasian individuals from Russia aged roughly 6 to 90 years. Each donor gave about 10 milliliters of peripheral blood, drawn into EDTA-treated Vacutainer tubes. Ficoll-Paque density-gradient centrifugation was used to isolate PBMCs, with at least 7 million per sample. Trizol reagent was used to extract total RNA from the PBMCs, yielding at least 6 micrograms per sample. For every donor, flow cytometry on a PBMC aliquot measured the percentage of naive CD45RAhigh/CD27high T cells.

The sequenced material came from blood. The sequence derives from a woman aged 55-70 years in good health. The sequence links TRBV6-5 to TRBJ2-3, with TRBD1 identical over 8 junction bases. The bases are TGTGCCAGCAGTTACGCAGGACAGGGAATTGGAGCAAGAGATACGCAGTATTTT. Its translation reads: CASSYAGQGIGARDTQYF.